Listed below are T cell receptor beta chains from one sample, sequenced in a study of cytomegalovirus exposure and HLA in healthy donors. Some clones are missing from TCRdb's copy, which holds only in-frame ones; the method was immunoSEQ multiplex PCR. Found here are about 130,000 clones, around 77% of them singletons; the top ten hold about 1.3%. The sequencing input was PBMCs. The receptors shown here come from a man aged 45-65 years in good health and CMV-seronegative. Both conserved end residues are part of each CDR3. D genes are given only for firm matches. Size tells how often a clone was seen (once, few, many) or the class of an expanded clone, and some rows leave it out.

TRBJ1-4 few 14 TRBV19 TRBD1 TGTGCCAGTAATGACAGGGGGCGGTCTGAAAAACTGTTTTTT CASNDRGRSEKLFF
TRBJ2-7 - 12 TRBV10-3 - TGTGCCAGCGGAGACAGATCCTACGAGCAGTACTTC CASGDRSYEQYF
TRBJ2-1 - 15 TRBV19 TRBD1 TGTGCCAGTAGTACCCTCCGGCAGGGGGACAATGAGCAGTTCTTC CASSTLRQGDNEQFF
TRBJ1-4 once 17 TRBV11-2 - TGTGCCAGCAGCCCCTTACAGAACACTGCAACTAATGAAAAACTGTTTTTT CASSPLQNTATNEKLFF
TRBJ1-1 - 14 TRBV10-3 - TGTGCCATCAGTGACTATACAGGGAACACTGAAGCTTTCTTT CAISDYTGNTEAFF
TRBJ2-4 - 17 TRBV10-2 - TGCGCCAGCAGTGAGGGGGGGTGGAATTTAGCCAAAAACATTCAGTACTTC CASSEGGWNLAKNIQYF
TRBJ1-5 - 13 TRBV30 TRBD1 TGTGCCTGGGGTGGACAGGGTAATCAGCCCCAGCATTTT CAWGGQGNQPQHF
TRBJ2-5 - 16 TRBV6-6 TRBD1 TGTGCCAGCAGTCGCCGGGACAGGGCTTTGGAAGAGACCCAGTACTTC CASSRRDRALEETQYF
TRBJ1-3 - 16 TRBV7-9 - TGTGCCAGCAGTCTCCTTGGAGGAATAGGGGGAAACACCATATATTTT CASSLLGGIGGNTIYF
TRBJ1-1 - 14 TRBV2 - TGTGCCAGCATGGGGAGACGGTTAAACACTGAAGCTTTCTTT CASMGRRLNTEAFF
TRBJ1-5 - 15 TRBV2 - TGTGCCAGCAGTAAAATACAGGGTAGCAATCAGCCCCAGCATTTT CASSKIQGSNQPQHF
TRBJ2-7 - 15 TRBV6-5 TRBD1 TGTGCCAGCAGTTACTCCGGGACAGGGGGCTACGAGCAGTACTTC CASSYSGTGGYEQYF
TRBJ2-7 - 17 TRBV14 TRBD1 TGTGCCAGCAGCCAAGGACGACAGGGTCAGGTGGTGGTTGGGCAGTACTTC CASSQGRQGQVVVGQYF
TRBJ1-2 - 14 TRBV19 - TGTGCCAGTAGTATGACAGGCTCTACCTATGGCTACACCTTC CASSMTGSTYGYTF
TRBJ1-2 few 14 TRBV2 TRBD1 TGTGCCAGCAGCGGACAGGGGGCGGGGTATGGCTACACCTTC CASSGQGAGYGYTF
TRBJ2-5 - 13 TRBV19 - TGTGCCAGTAGTAGAGGACTGCAAGAGACCCAGTACTTC CASSRGLQETQYF
TRBJ1-2 - 13 TRBV5-5 - TGTGCCAGCAGCTCCTGGGGCCTCTATGGCTACACCTTC CASSSWGLYGYTF
TRBJ2-2 - 17 TRBV27 TRBD2 TGTGCCAGCAGTTTAGTTCCGTCTAGCGGGAGCGCCGGGGAGCTGTTTTTT CASSLVPSSGSAGELFF
TRBJ1-4 - 13 TRBV5-8 - TGTGCCAGCAGCTTTAGAGTTAATGAAAAACTGTTTTTT CASSFRVNEKLFF
TRBJ1-3 - 17 TRBV4-1 - TGCGCCAGCAGCCAAGCGTATACGACAGGCTTTCAAAACACCATATATTTT CASSQAYTTGFQNTIYF
TRBJ1-5 - 14 TRBV7-6 - TGTGCCAGCAGCTTAGGAGGGAAGGGTCAGCCCCAGCATTTT CASSLGGKGQPQHF
TRBJ2-5 - 13 TRBV11-3 - TGTGCCAGCAGCTTTGACACCAGGGAGACCCAGTACTTC CASSFDTRETQYF
TRBJ2-5 few 15 TRBV5-8 TRBD1 TGTGCCAGCAGCTTGGAAGGCAGGGGGTCAGAGACCCAGTACTTC CASSLEGRGSETQYF
TRBJ2-7 - 15 TRBV5-1 TRBD2 TGCGCCAGCAGCTTGGTACTAGCGGGCGCCTACGAGCAGTACTTC CASSLVLAGAYEQYF
TRBJ2-6 once 16 TRBV15 - TGTGCCACCAGCAGAGATCCCGGGGGTGGGGCCAACGTCCTGACTTTC CATSRDPGGGANVLTF
TRBJ1-1 - 13 TRBV28 - TGTGCCAGCAAGAACAGCATGAACACTGAAGCTTTCTTT CASKNSMNTEAFF
TRBJ2-3 - 16 TRBV5-1 TRBD1 TGCGCCAGCAGCTTGTGGGGGACAGGGGGAACAGATACGCAGTATTTT CASSLWGTGGTDTQYF
TRBJ2-1 - 15 TRBV6-1 TRBD2 TGTGCCAGCAGTGATACGGGAGGTACCCTCCATGAGCAGTTCTTC CASSDTGGTLHEQFF
TRBJ2-3 many 14 TRBV5-4 - TGTGCCAGCAGCATATACAGGGGCACAGATACGCAGTATTTT CASSIYRGTDTQYF
TRBJ2-7 - 16 TRBV2 - TGTGCCAGCAGTGATCGTGGCGGGGGCCTTGGCTACGAGCAGTACTTC CASSDRGGGLGYEQYF
TRBJ2-7 few 15 TRBV5-1 - TGCGCCAGCAGCTCCGATCGCGGTAGCTACTACGAGCAGTACTTC CASSSDRGSYYEQYF
TRBJ2-1 few 14 TRBV5-1 - TGCGCCAGCAGCTTGGGACTCCTCGGCAATGAGCAGTTCTTC CASSLGLLGNEQFF
TRBJ2-6 medium-sized 16 TRBV6-4 - TGTGCCAGCAGTGACTCATCGGTCTCTGGGGCCAACGTCCTGACTTTC CASSDSSVSGANVLTF
TRBJ2-5 - 15 TRBV7-2 - TGTGCCAGCAGCGTGGGGGCGACCATACAAGAGACCCAGTACTTC CASSVGATIQETQYF
TRBJ2-1 - 14 TRBV7-7 TRBD2 TGTGCTAGCAGCCCTAGCGGACCCTACAATGAGCAGTTCTTC CASSPSGPYNEQFF